This T cell receptor beta chain came from a study of blood T cell repertoires in COVID-19. Across the whole study: The study drew acute and convalescent COVID-19 samples from the United States, Italy and Spain.

About this clone itself: Compared with germline, one end of the junction differs, possibly owing to a read error.

The germline V gene encodes CDR1 LGHDT and CDR2 YNNKEL (reference sequence). This CDR3 has 14 amino acids. Method: immunoSEQ multiplex PCR; TCRdb's copy keeps in-frame clones and lacks some. This sample has tens of thousands of clones, with 70% to 90% found just once. V and J are TRBV3-1 (or the pseudogene TRBV3-2) and TRBJ1-1; tentative D call: TRBD1 (5 bases). The sample was peripheral blood. This clonotype was sampled from a woman aged 70-85 years with active COVID-19. CDR3 loop: CASSEEQENTEAFF. The CDR3 coding sequence is TGTGCCAGCAGCGAAGAACAGGAGAACACTGAAGCTTTCTTT.